The rows below give T cell receptor beta chains drawn from one sample of a study of PD-1 blockade in mismatch repair-deficient tumors. The method was immunoSEQ multiplex PCR; TCRdb's version includes in-frame clones alone and lacks a portion of them. The sample yields tens of thousands of clones, 84% seen once. The sequencing used PBMCs, collected before pembrolizumab treatment. The receptors derive from an adult with mismatch repair-deficient cancer. Each CDR3 is given with its conserved first and last residue. The D gene is left open where the match is weak. Where a row states a size, it is once, few, many or the class of an expanded clone; other rows omit it.

clone size	V gene	D gene	J gene	CDR3 DNA	CDR3 protein
NA	TRBV6-1	TRBD1	TRBJ2-7	TGTGCCAGCAGTTCGCGGACAGGGCGGTACTTC	CASSSRTGRYF
few	TRBV18	TRBD2	TRBJ2-7	TGTGCCAGCTCACCACCGGGACTAGCGGGGGGCTACGAGCAGTACTTC	CASSPPGLAGGYEQYF
few	TRBV5-4	TRBD2	TRBJ2-7	TGTGCCAGCAGCTTTGGACTAGCGGGAGATTCCCACGAGCAGTACTTC	CASSFGLAGDSHEQYF
NA	TRBV28	NA	TRBJ2-7	TGTGCCAGCAGTAGGGGCTACGAGCAGTACTTC	CASSRGYEQYF
NA	TRBV19	TRBD1	TRBJ1-1	TGTGCCACCTCGTGGACAGGGCTGAACACTGAAGCTTTCTTT	CATSWTGLNTEAFF
NA	TRBV7-6	TRBD1	TRBJ2-7	TGTGCCAGCAGCTTAGTTCCGCCGCCCGACAGGGGGCAATACGAGCAGTACTTC	CASSLVPPPDRGQYEQYF
NA	TRBV5-1	TRBD1	TRBJ1-1	TGCGCCAGCAGCAAGGGACAGGCGAACACTGAAGCTTTCTTT	CASSKGQANTEAFF
NA	TRBV9	NA	TRBJ2-2	TGTGCCAGCAGCGTAGGCTCAGACACCGGGGAGCTGTTTTTT	CASSVGSDTGELFF
NA	TRBV7-9	NA	TRBJ2-5	TGTGCCAGCAGCTTAGCACAGGGAGAGACCCAGTACTTC	CASSLAQGETQYF
NA	TRBV18	TRBD1	TRBJ1-1	TGTGCCAGCTCACCTACCGGACAGGTGAACACTGAAGCTTTCTTT	CASSPTGQVNTEAFF
NA	TRBV7-2	NA	TRBJ2-7	TGTGCCAGCAGCTTAGGACTAGGACTAACCTACGAGCAGTACTTC	CASSLGLGLTYEQYF
NA	TRBV7-6	TRBD1	TRBJ1-4	TGTGCCAGCAGGTCGGACAGGCGACCTGAAAAACTGTTTTTT	CASRSDRRPEKLFF
once	TRBV9	TRBD1	TRBJ1-3	TGTGCCAGCAGCCTAACGACAGGGGCGGGAAACACCATATATTTT	CASSLTTGAGNTIYF
NA	TRBV15	TRBD2	TRBJ2-2	TGTGCCACCAGCCCCACAATGGGGGGGGACGGCACCGGGGAGCTGTTTTTT	CATSPTMGGDGTGELFF
NA	TRBV7-9	TRBD1	TRBJ2-3	TGTGCCAGCACTGTGACAGGGGGCGCCTCAGATACGCAGTATTTT	CASTVTGGASDTQYF
NA	TRBV19	NA	TRBJ1-2	TGTGCCAGTGGGGACGGGGGGCGAGGGGCTAACTATGGCTACACCTTC	CASGDGGRGANYGYTF
NA	TRBV7-3	TRBD2	TRBJ2-5	TGTGCCAGCAGCTTATCGGCGGGAGGCGGGGAGACCCAGTACTTC	CASSLSAGGGETQYF
NA	TRBV29-1	NA	TRBJ1-3	TGCAGCGTTGAAAGGTGGACTGTTGGAAACACCATATATTTT	CSVERWTVGNTIYF
NA	TRBV2	NA	TRBJ1-2	TGTGCCAGCAGTGAACTTGGACAGAACTATGGCTACACCTTC	CASSELGQNYGYTF
NA	TRBV10-1	NA	TRBJ2-1	TGCGCCAGCAGCCCCGGACAGTACAATGAGCAGTTCTTC	CASSPGQYNEQFF
NA	TRBV6-1	NA	TRBJ2-4	TGTGCCAGCAGTGAACAGGCTCTAGCCAAAAACATTCAGTACTTC	CASSEQALAKNIQYF
NA	TRBV29-1	NA	TRBJ2-1	TGCAGCGTTGAGGTATGGAGGGCCAAGCCAAAGCAGTTCTTC	CSVEVWRAKPKQFF
NA	TRBV6-1	TRBD1	TRBJ1-5	TGTGCCAGCAGTGAAGGACAGGGTCGATATAGCAATCAGCCCCAGCATTTT	CASSEGQGRYSNQPQHF
NA	TRBV28	TRBD1	TRBJ1-4	TGTGCCAGCAACACCGGGACAGGTACAACTAATGAAAAACTGTTTTTT	CASNTGTGTTNEKLFF
NA	TRBV28	TRBD2	TRBJ2-7	TGTGCCAGCAGTTTATTTGGGACTAGCGGGAGCTACGAGCAGTACTTC	CASSLFGTSGSYEQYF
NA	TRBV7-6	TRBD1	TRBJ1-1	TGTGCCAGCAGCCCACGGACAGGGGGGAGCGAAGCTTTCTTT	CASSPRTGGSEAFF
NA	TRBV7-9	NA	TRBJ2-5	TGTGCCAGCAGCGGATCGGACAGCCTCAGGGTAGGGACCCAGTACTTC	CASSGSDSLRVGTQYF
once	TRBV9	NA	TRBJ2-1	TGTGCCAGCAGCGTTAGCGGACTTGGATACAATGAGCAGTTCTTC	CASSVSGLGYNEQFF
NA	TRBV19	NA	TRBJ2-6	TGTGCCAGTAGTATTCCGCGAGCCAACGGTAGGGCCAACGTCCTGACTTTC	CASSIPRANGRANVLTF
NA	TRBV28	TRBD1	TRBJ1-1	TGTGCCAGCAGCCTCCTTTCGGGACAGGGAAATGCTGGAGCTTTCTTT	CASSLLSGQGNAGAFF
NA	TRBV7-3	TRBD2	TRBJ2-3	TGTGCCAGCAGCTTAACAGCGGGAGGAGGCACAGATACGCAGTATTTT	CASSLTAGGGTDTQYF
NA	TRBV10-1	TRBD2	TRBJ2-1	TGCGCCAGCAGTTCCAGCGGGATGGACAATGAGCAGTTCTTC	CASSSSGMDNEQFF
NA	TRBV19	TRBD1	TRBJ2-7	TGTGCCAGTAGTATCGGGACAGGGGCATACGAGCAGTACTTC	CASSIGTGAYEQYF